One and the same sample provided the 2 T cell receptor beta chains below, sequenced in a study of molecular identifiers for immune sequencing clone quantification. TCRdb fed the PCR reads into MiXCR, producing one record per CDR3 protein. This table has about 640,000 distinct CDR3 sequences, 20% appearing once. The sequencing sample was made of naive CD8+ T cells from blood, with Jurkat cell RNA spiked in. Subset denoted: FACS-sorted CD8+CD4-CCR7+CD45RA+ naive T cells. These receptors were obtained from a human donor in good health. Some libraries in this study had Jurkat cell RNA spiked in.

In this sample, this clonotype turned up a few times. The rearrangement links TRBV2 to TRBJ2-5, with D tentatively TRBD2 (6 bases). The V end was cut by 8 bases, the J end by 9 bases, with 13 bases between. This CDR3 region has 11 residues. The germline V gene encodes CDR1 SNHLY and CDR2 FYNNEI. The CDR3 region is CASVAGGAQYF. In DNA, the CDR3 is TGTGCCAGCGTGGCGGGCGGGGCCCAGTACTTC.

Concerning this clonotype: This may be a read error: a much more frequent sequence differs by one nucleotide. The chain carries TRBV14 and TRBJ1-2, with unresolved D. Germline V lookup: CDR1 SGHDN, CDR2 FVKESK. The CDR3 sequence is 15 residues long. V lost 4 bases and J lost 0, with 12 bases in between. The CDR3 region has the DNA TGTGCCAGCAGCCGAGTTCACGGTTCTAACTATGGCTACACCTTC. Amino acid sequence: CASSRVHGSNYGYTF.